This T cell receptor beta chain appears in the sequencing data of a study of T and B cells in COVID-19 patients. In the study overall: Recovered patients mostly had mild to moderate COVID-19 managed as outpatients. Points from the study as a whole: In COVID-19 patients, T cell receptor beta variable and joining gene use was reportedly strongly skewed. Symptomatic-phase blood samples from mildly ill patients and early samples from severe cases were scarce.

TRB was amplified from around 250-500 ng of blood genomic DNA. BIOMED2 TRB-A/B primer pools were used in multiplex TRB PCR. From the multiplex PCR reads, TCRdb called clonotypes with MiXCR, one entry per CDR3 protein. Of tens of thousands of distinct CDR3 sequences listed, approximately 29% were seen once; the top ten hold 2.5% to 3.5%. Per germline, CDR1 LNHDA and CDR2 SQIVND (reference sequence). The CDR3 sequence is 15 residues long. J was trimmed by 5 bases and V by 5 bases; bases with no gene match: 10. This clonotype is medium-sized within its sample. Its antigen is unknown. Sequencing was performed on blood. The genes are TRBV19 and TRBJ2-5; 8 bases align to TRBD1. The origin of this receptor is a human donor who had recovered from COVID-19. Written as DNA, the CDR3 is TGTGCCAGTAGTCGGGCTGGACAGGGTGTCGAGACCCAGTACTTC. This codes for CASSRAGQGVETQYF.